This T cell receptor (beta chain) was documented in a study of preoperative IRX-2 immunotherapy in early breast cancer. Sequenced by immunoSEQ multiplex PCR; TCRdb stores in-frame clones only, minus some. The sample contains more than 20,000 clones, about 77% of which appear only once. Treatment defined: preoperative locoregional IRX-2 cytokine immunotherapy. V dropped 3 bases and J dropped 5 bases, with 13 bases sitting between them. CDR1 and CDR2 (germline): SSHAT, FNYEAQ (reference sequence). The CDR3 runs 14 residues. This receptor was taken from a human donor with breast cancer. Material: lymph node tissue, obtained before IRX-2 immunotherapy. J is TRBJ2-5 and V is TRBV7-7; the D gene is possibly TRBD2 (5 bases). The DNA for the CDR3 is TGTGCCAGCAGCTTTGAGGGTATGGGTGAGACCCAGTACTTC. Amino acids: CASSFEGMGETQYF.